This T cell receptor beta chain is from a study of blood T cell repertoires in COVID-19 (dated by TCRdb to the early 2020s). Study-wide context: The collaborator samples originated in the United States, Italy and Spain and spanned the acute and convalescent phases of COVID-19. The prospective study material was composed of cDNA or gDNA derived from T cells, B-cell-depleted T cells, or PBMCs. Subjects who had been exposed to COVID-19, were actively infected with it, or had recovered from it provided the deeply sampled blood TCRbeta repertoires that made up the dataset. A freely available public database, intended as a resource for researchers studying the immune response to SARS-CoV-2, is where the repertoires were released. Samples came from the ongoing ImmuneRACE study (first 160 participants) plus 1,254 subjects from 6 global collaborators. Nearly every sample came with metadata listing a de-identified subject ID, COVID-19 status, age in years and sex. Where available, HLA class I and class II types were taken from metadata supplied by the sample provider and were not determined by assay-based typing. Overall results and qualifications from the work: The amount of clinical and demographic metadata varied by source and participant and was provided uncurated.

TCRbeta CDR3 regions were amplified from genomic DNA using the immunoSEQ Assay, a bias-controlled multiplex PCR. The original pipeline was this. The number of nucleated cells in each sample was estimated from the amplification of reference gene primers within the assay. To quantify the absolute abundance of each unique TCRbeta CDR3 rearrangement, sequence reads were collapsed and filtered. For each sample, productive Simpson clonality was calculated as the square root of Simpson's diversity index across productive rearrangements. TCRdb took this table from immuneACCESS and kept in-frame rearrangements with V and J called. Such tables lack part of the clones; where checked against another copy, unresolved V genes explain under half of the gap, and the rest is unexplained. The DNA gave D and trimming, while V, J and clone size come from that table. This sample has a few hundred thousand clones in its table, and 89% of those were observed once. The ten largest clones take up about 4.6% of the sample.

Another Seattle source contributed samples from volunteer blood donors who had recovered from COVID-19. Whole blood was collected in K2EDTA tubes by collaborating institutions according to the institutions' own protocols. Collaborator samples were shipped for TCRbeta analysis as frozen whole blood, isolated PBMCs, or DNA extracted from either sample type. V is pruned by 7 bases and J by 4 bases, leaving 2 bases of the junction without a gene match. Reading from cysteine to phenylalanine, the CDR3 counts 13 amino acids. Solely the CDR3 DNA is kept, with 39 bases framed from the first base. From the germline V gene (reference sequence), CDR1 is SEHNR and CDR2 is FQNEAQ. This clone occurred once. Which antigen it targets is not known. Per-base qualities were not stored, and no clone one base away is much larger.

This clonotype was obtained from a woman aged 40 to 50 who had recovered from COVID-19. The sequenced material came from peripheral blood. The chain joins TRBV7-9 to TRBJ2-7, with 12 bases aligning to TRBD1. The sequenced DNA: TGTGCCAGCATGGGACAGGGGGCATACGAGCAGTACTTC. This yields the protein CASMGQGAYEQYF.